The 30 T cell receptor beta chains listed next were all sequenced from one sample in a study of control samples from healthy donors and cancer patients. TCRdb's table, derived via immunoSEQ multiplex PCR, lists solely in-frame clones and lacks some. The repertoire includes tens of thousands of clones, approximately 86% of them detected once, and around 16% sits in the top ten. Sequenced sample: blood. These receptors all come from a man aged 55-75 years in good health.

The chain is built from TRBV7-3 and TRBJ2-5; TRBD2 might be the D (6 bases). Trimming shortened V by 5 bases and J by 1 base, and 8 bases separated the two germline ends. Germline-derived CDR1 and CDR2 are SGHTA and FQGTGA. The CDR3 loop spans 13 amino acids. CDR3 sequence (DNA): TGTGCCAGCAGCCGGGACTCCCAAGAGACCCAGTACTTC. Residues: CASSRDSQETQYF.

The chain combines TRBV3-1 (or the pseudogene TRBV3-2) with TRBJ2-7; TRBD2 matches 13 bases. The CDR3 length is 14 residues. V lost 4 bases to trimming and J lost 4 bases; unmatched junction nucleotides: 1. Germline V gene sequence: CDR1 LGHDT, CDR2 YNNKEL (reference sequence). The CDR3 DNA sequence: TGTGCCAGCAGCCCGGGACTAGCGGGGTACGAGCAGTACTTC. Its translation is CASSPGLAGYEQYF.

V is TRBV7-2 and J is TRBJ2-2; TRBD2 aligns across 11 bases. The CDR3 is 16 residues long. Trimming removed 3 bases from V and 1 base from J; junction bases left unmatched: 1. Germline V CDR1 and CDR2: SGHTA, FQGNSA. The CDR3 loop reads CASSFTSGRNTGELFF. The CDR3 nucleotides read TGTGCCAGCAGCTTTACTAGCGGGAGGAACACCGGGGAGCTGTTTTTT.

This chain connects TRBV15 to TRBJ1-4; the match to TRBD1 covers 7 bases. V trimming: 0 bases; J trimming: 8 bases; junction bases outside the gene matches: 6. The germline CDR1 and CDR2 sequences are LNHNV and YYDKDF (reference sequence). The CDR3 has 15 residues. In nucleotides, the CDR3 is TGTGCCACCAGCAGAGATAGGGGGCTACGAGAAAAACTGTTTTTT. Translation gives CATSRDRGLREKLFF.

This sequence joins TRBV6-2 or TRBV6-3 and TRBJ1-5; 10 bases line up with TRBD1. Germline V gene data show CDR1 as MNHEY and CDR2 as SVGEGT. J was trimmed by 3 bases and V by 7 bases; bases with no gene match: 6. This CDR3 contains 15 residues. This CDR3 is CASNPGQGVNQPQHF. The CDR3 DNA sequence: TGTGCCAGCAACCCCGGACAGGGGGTCAATCAGCCCCAGCATTTT.

As for this clone: At the DNA level, this CDR3 is encoded by other sequences in the same sample as well. The CDR3 bases are TGCGCCAGCAGCCAGGCGCTGGACTCCTACAATGAGCAGTTCTTC. Translating it yields CASSQALDSYNEQFF. The chain combines TRBV4-3 with TRBJ2-1; D not certain. The germline V and J ends were trimmed by 3 bases and 0 bases, with 9 bases remaining between them. The CDR3 contains 15 residues. Germline V gene data show CDR1 as LGHNA and CDR2 as YSLEER.

This clone was counted between two and nine times. The rearrangement joins TRBV3-1 (or the pseudogene TRBV3-2) to TRBJ2-1; 7 bases match TRBD2. The V gene end was trimmed by 6 bases and the J gene end by 0 bases; junction bases not matched to a gene: 5. The germline gives CDR1 LGHDT, CDR2 YNNKEL (reference sequence). The CDR3 consists of 15 residues. The CDR3 DNA reads as TGTGCCAGCAGGCCCTCGGGAGGCTCCTACAATGAGCAGTTCTTC. Its translation is CASRPSGGSYNEQFF.

This chain joins TRBV19 and TRBJ1-1, with TRBD1 matching 12 bases. From germline, CDR1 is LNHDA and CDR2 SQIVND (reference sequence). With 4 bases clipped from V and 12 bases from J, the junction kept 9 bases outside the gene matches. The CDR3 extends over 14 amino acids. The CDR3 region has the DNA TGTGCCAGTAGTACCCCGGGACAGGGGGCGAGGACTTTCTTT. It encodes CASSTPGQGARTFF. Full variable domain (remainder filled in from reference TRBV19 and TRBJ1-1): DGGITQSPKYLFRKEGQNVTLSCEQNLNHDAMYWYRQDPGQGLRLIYYSQIVNDFQKGDIAEGYSVSREKKESFPLTVTSAQKNPTAFYLCASSTPGQGARTFFGQGTRLTVV.

This clone was seen a single time. V usage is TRBV5-1 and J usage is TRBJ2-5, with a weak D call TRBD2 (5 bases). The CDR3 has 14 amino acids. V was clipped by 4 bases and J by 5 bases, with 15 bases between them. Germline-derived CDR1 and CDR2 are SGHRS and YFSETQ. This CDR3 is CASSLDRSGETQYF. CDR3 nucleotide sequence: TGCGCCAGCAGCCTGGATCGGTCGGGGGAGACCCAGTACTTC.

The chain links TRBV5-1 to TRBJ1-1, with 12 bases aligning to TRBD1. V trimming: 3 bases; J trimming: 1 base; junction bases outside the gene matches: 7. The germline V gene has CDR1 SGHRS and CDR2 YFSETQ. The CDR3 spans 17 residues. The CDR3 loop reads CASSSGQGAFTNTEAFF. The DNA of the CDR3 is TGCGCCAGCAGCTCGGGACAGGGGGCATTCACGAACACTGAAGCTTTCTTT.

The chain is built from TRBV7-8 and TRBJ2-7, with D perhaps matching TRBD1 (5 bases). Germline CDR1 and CDR2: SGHVS and FQNEAQ. CDR3 length equals 15 residues. V lost 5 bases and J 5 bases, leaving 19 bases between the germline ends. In DNA form, the CDR3 reads TGTGCCAGCAGCCCCCGAAGAACAGGCCCCCACGAGCAGTACTTC. Protein product: CASSPRRTGPHEQYF.

In its sample, this clone was seen a few times. The chain links TRBV6-5 to TRBJ1-6; D not resolved. The CDR3 consists of 16 residues. In germline, CDR1 is MNHEY, CDR2 SVGAGI. The V gene lost 0 bases and the J gene lost 5 bases, with 11 bases spanning the gap. The CDR3 is CASSYSPTPNNSPLHF. The CDR3 nucleotides are TGTGCCAGCAGTTACTCGCCTACCCCCAATAATTCACCCCTCCACTTT.

This clone occurred once. J is TRBJ1-2 and V is TRBV5-1; tentatively, D is TRBD1 (6 bases). Trimming stripped 0 bases from V and 0 bases from J, with 9 bases between. This CDR3 is built from 15 residues. In germline, CDR1 is SGHRS, CDR2 YFSETQ. The CDR3 is CASSLAQGTNYGYTF. Written as DNA, the CDR3 is TGCGCCAGCAGCTTGGCTCAGGGGACTAACTATGGCTACACCTTC.

The chain couples TRBV5-4 to TRBJ2-2; no definite D call. Germline V lookup: CDR1 SGHNT, CDR2 YYREEE (reference sequence). This CDR3 region has 16 residues. V lost 4 bases and J lost 2, with 15 bases in between. In DNA form, the CDR3 reads TGTGCCAGCAGCCCCTCAGCTTGGGTAAACACCGGGGAGCTGTTTTTT. Its protein product is CASSPSAWVNTGELFF.

The gene calls are TRBV6-5 and TRBJ1-4; D is uncertain. The CDR3 consists of 14 residues. Germline CDR1 reads MNHEY; CDR2 reads SVGAGI. Trimming removed 0 bases at V and 0 bases at J, with 2 bases between. The CDR3, as DNA: TGTGCCAGCAGTTACTCTCCAACTAATGAAAAACTGTTTTTT. As protein: CASSYSPTNEKLFF.

The chain links TRBV25-1 to TRBJ2-7; perhaps TRBD2 as D (5 bases). Germline V gene sequence: CDR1 MGHDK, CDR2 SYGVNS. The CDR3 totals 14 residues. Deletions cut 3 bases from V and 3 bases from J, with 12 bases between. CDR3 amino acids: CASSDPGLSYEQYF. The CDR3 DNA sequence: TGTGCCAGCAGTGACCCAGGACTCAGCTACGAGCAGTACTTC.

Only one count was recorded for this clone. V usage is TRBV27 and J usage is TRBJ1-2; TRBD1 agrees at 10 bases. Germline CDR1 reads MNHEY; CDR2 reads SMNVEV (reference sequence). Trimming removed 0 bases from V and 4 bases from J; junction bases left unmatched: 2. The CDR3 is 15 residues long. The CDR3 DNA reads TGTGCCAGCAGTTTATCCAGACAGGGGGCCTATGGCTACACCTTC. It codes for CASSLSRQGAYGYTF.

This chain links TRBV11-2 with TRBJ1-1, with TRBD1 identical over 7 bases. CDR1 is SGHAT, CDR2 FQNNGV, per germline. Trimming at V came to 5 bases and at J to 5 bases, leaving 11 bases not matched to a gene. The CDR3 spans 15 residues. Written as DNA, the CDR3 is TGTGCCAGCAGCCCTCGGACAGGTTGGGATACTGAAGCTTTCTTT. Protein product: CASSPRTGWDTEAFF.

The chain links TRBV18 to TRBJ2-1, with 10 nucleotides matching TRBD2. The CDR3 spans 17 residues. J lost 0 bases, V lost 2 bases, and 4 bases had no gene match. Germline V CDR1 and CDR2: KGHSH, LQKENI. The CDR3 DNA reads as TGTGCCAGCTCACCATGGACTAGCGGAAGCTCCTACAATGAGCAGTTCTTC. It codes for CASSPWTSGSSYNEQFF.

The genes are TRBV7-2 and TRBJ2-1; TRBD1 matches at 9 bases. CDR3 size: 17 residues. V lost 1 base to trimming and J lost 6 bases; unmatched junction nucleotides: 10. The germline CDR1 and CDR2 sequences are SGHTA and FQGNSA. The CDR3 spells CASSLGMFGQGFNEQFF. The CDR3 region has the DNA TGTGCCAGCAGCTTAGGTATGTTTGGACAGGGGTTCAATGAGCAGTTCTTC.

This chain uses TRBV5-1 with TRBJ2-2; 7 bases fit TRBD2. The junction had 3 bases not matched to a gene; V was cut back by 0 bases and J by 1 base. Per germline, CDR1 SGHRS and CDR2 YFSETQ. This CDR3 has 16 residues. Written as DNA, the CDR3 is TGCGCCAGCAGCTTGGGAGCGGGGCTGAACACCGGGGAGCTGTTTTTT. It translates to CASSLGAGLNTGELFF.

The chain recombines TRBV11-2 with TRBJ2-1; the D is unclear. Germline loops: CDR1 SGHAT, CDR2 FQNNGV. V was pared by 1 base and J by 10 bases, with 20 bases between. This CDR3 has 16 amino acids. The CDR3 is CASSLAGRIGLGEQFF. The CDR3 nucleotides read TGTGCCAGCAGCTTAGCTGGCCGGATCGGCCTCGGGGAGCAGTTCTTC. Based on the CDR3 plus reference TRBV11-2 and TRBJ2-1, the full variable domain is EAGVAQSPRYKIIEKRQSVAFWCNPISGHATLYWYQQILGQGPKLLIQFQNNGVVDDSQLPKDRFSAERLKGVDSTLKIQPAKLEDSAVYLCASSLAGRIGLGEQFFGPGTRLTVL.

This clone was recorded a few times. The chain is built from TRBV28 and TRBJ2-1; 7 bases line up with TRBD2. Germline CDR1 reads MDHEN; CDR2 reads SYDVKM. The CDR3 spans 15 residues. The V gene end was trimmed by 5 bases and the J gene end by 0 bases; junction bases not matched to a gene: 4. The CDR3 protein is CASSGGGSSYNEQFF. DNA for the CDR3: TGTGCCAGCAGTGGCGGGGGAAGCTCCTACAATGAGCAGTTCTTC.

V usage is TRBV6-5 and J usage is TRBJ1-5, with D possibly matching TRBD1 (6 bases). Germline lookup yields CDR1 MNHEY and CDR2 SVGAGI. The CDR3 has 14 residues. Trimming shortened V by 8 bases and J by 4 bases, and 15 bases separated the two germline ends. CDR3 DNA sequence: TGTGCCAGCCGAGAGCGGGGGCATAATCAGCCCCAGCATTTT. Translation gives CASRERGHNQPQHF.

The V and J genes are TRBV9 and TRBJ1-2, with 8 bases aligning to TRBD1. The CDR3 has 15 amino acids. Germline lookup yields CDR1 SGDLS and CDR2 YYNGEE. V shed 3 bases and J 7 bases; nucleotides not matched to a gene: 11. In DNA form, the CDR3 reads TGTGCCAGCAGCGGAAGGACAGGGACCCGGGGTGGCTACACCTTC. Translated: CASSGRTGTRGGYTF.

This clone was seen once. V and J are TRBV6-6 and TRBJ1-1; tentative D call: TRBD1 (5 bases). Trimming left V 5 bases short and J 7 bases short, with 17 bases between. The germline gives CDR1 MNHNY, CDR2 SVGAGI (reference sequence). The CDR3 spans 14 residues. This chain's CDR3 is CASSGTKGTLEAFF. The CDR3 nucleotides are TGTGCCAGCAGTGGAACCAAAGGGACCCTTGAAGCTTTCTTT.

This chain connects TRBV20-1 to TRBJ2-7, with TRBD1 matching over 8 bases. J lost 6 bases, V lost 8 bases, and 6 bases had no gene match. This CDR3 has 11 residues. The germline V gene has CDR1 DFQATT and CDR2 SNEGSKA (reference sequence). This CDR3 is CSLDRVGEQYF. CDR3 DNA: TGCAGTTTGGACAGGGTGGGCGAGCAGTACTTC.

The gene calls are TRBV27 and TRBJ1-1, with D perhaps TRBD1 (5 bases). The CDR3 length is 16 residues. Trimming stripped 5 bases from V and 10 bases from J, with 26 bases between. Germline V gene data show CDR1 as MNHEY and CDR2 as SMNVEV (reference sequence). In nucleotides, the CDR3 is TGTGCCAGCAGTCCTCGGGACCGGGACGGGTATGGGGTAGCTTTCTTT. Translating it yields CASSPRDRDGYGVAFF.

The CDR3: CASRRAWGTEAFF. DNA of the CDR3: TGTGCCAGTAGGAGGGCCTGGGGCACTGAAGCTTTCTTT. The chain recombines TRBV19 with TRBJ1-1, with D uncertain. V lost 6 bases, J lost 4 bases, and 12 bases lay in between. Germline lookup yields CDR1 LNHDA and CDR2 SQIVND (reference sequence). CDR3 length equals 13 residues.

This clone was seen only once. The V and J genes are TRBV15 and TRBJ2-1, with D possibly being TRBD2 (7 bases). The germline V gene has CDR1 LNHNV and CDR2 YYDKDF (reference sequence). V shed 1 base and J shed 8 bases, with 15 bases lying between them. This CDR3 has 15 amino acids. The CDR3 coding sequence is TGTGCCACCAGCAGAGGAGGGCAGGGGAGGGATGAGCAGTTCTTC. Amino acids: CATSRGGQGRDEQFF.